The next 7 T cell receptor beta chains were all read from a single sample in a study of blood T cells in healthy people across ages. With a J-beta primer mix and a sample-barcoded 5' primer, a second PCR ran about 7 to 12 cycles. One entry per CDR3 protein results from TCRdb running MiXCR on the 5' RACE reads. There are 600,000 or so distinct CDR3 sequences in the sample; about 30% occur only once, and approximately 15% lies in the top ten. Sequenced input: blood. Receptors were obtained from an elderly woman in good health.

At least ten counts were recorded for this clonotype. CDR3 coding DNA: TGTGCCAGCAGTCCATCCCTGCGGGGGGATAACACAGATACGCAGTATTTT. Amino acids: CASSPSLRGDNTDTQYF. V is TRBV12-3 or TRBV12-4 and J is TRBJ2-3; TRBD2 aligns across 8 bases. This CDR3 is built from 17 residues. Germline trimming cut 5 bases from V and 2 bases from J; bases unmatched to any gene: 12.

Only a few counts were recorded for this clonotype. The chain uses TRBV7-2 and TRBJ2-7; maybe TRBD1 (5 bases). In germline, CDR1 is SGHTA, CDR2 FQGNSA. Trimming cost V 4 bases and J 7 bases, with 20 bases left between them. The length of the CDR3 is 15 residues. The CDR3 nucleotides are TGTGCCAGCAGCTCCGCAGGGTTCTCCTACAATGAGCAGTACTTC. This gives the protein CASSSAGFSYNEQYF. Variable domain in full (rest from reference TRBV7-2 and TRBJ2-7): GAGVSQSPSNKVTEKGKDVELRCDPISGHTALYWYRQSLGQGLEFLIYFQGNSAPDKSGLPSDRFSAERTGGSVSTLTIQRTQQEDSAVYLCASSSAGFSYNEQYFGPGTRLTVT.

The chain is built from TRBV6-6 and TRBJ1-1; D possibly corresponds to TRBD1 (6 bases). Germline CDR1 and CDR2: MNHNY and SVGAGI (reference sequence). The CDR3 is 14 amino acids. V dropped 4 bases and J dropped 5 bases, with 14 bases sitting between them. This chain's CDR3 is CASSSKQGTTEAFF. The DNA of the CDR3 is TGTGCCAGCAGTTCCAAACAGGGTACAACTGAAGCTTTCTTT.

V gene TRBV4-1 combines with J gene TRBJ2-1; D is perhaps TRBD1 or TRBD2 (5 bases each). The ends were cut back, 3 bases at V and 2 bases at J, with 14 bases in the middle. This CDR3 has 16 residues. Germline V lookup: CDR1 MGHRA, CDR2 YSYEKL. The CDR3 bases are TGCGCCAGCAGCCAGGCCGGGACGGCCCCCTACAATGAGCAGTTCTTC. It specifies CASSQAGTAPYNEQFF.

This clonotype showed up many times. The chain recombines TRBV3-1 with TRBJ2-7; the match to TRBD1 covers 7 bases. From germline, CDR1 is LGHDT and CDR2 YNNKEL (reference sequence). V lost 4 bases to trimming and J lost 3 bases; unmatched junction nucleotides: 9. This CDR3 region has 15 residues. The CDR3 reads CASSPNDRVIYEQYF. In DNA form, the CDR3 reads TGTGCCAGCAGCCCTAACGACAGGGTGATCTACGAGCAGTACTTC.

This clonotype was seen ten or more times. The gene calls are TRBV28 and TRBJ1-2; D gene uncertain. Germline CDR1 reads MDHEN; CDR2 reads SYDVKM. This CDR3 is 12 amino acids long. V was shortened by 7 bases and J by 2 bases, with 8 bases between the two germline ends. The CDR3 nucleotides read TGTGCCAGCACCTCACAGAACTATGGCTACACCTTC. The encoded protein is CASTSQNYGYTF.

This clonotype turned up a few times. The chain joins TRBV7-8 to TRBJ1-2, with D perhaps matching TRBD1 (6 bases). Germline CDR1 reads SGHVS; CDR2 reads FQNEAQ. The CDR3 is 14 residues long. Between the trimmed V and J ends, which lost 5 bases and 4 bases, there was a span of 14 bases. CDR3 sequence: CASSTQGETYGYTF. The DNA for the CDR3 is TGTGCCAGCAGCACACAGGGAGAAACCTATGGCTACACCTTC. The variable domain in full, completed from reference TRBV7-8 and TRBJ1-2, reads GAGVSQSPRYKVAKRGQDVALRCDPISGHVSLFWYQQALGQGPEFLTYFQNEAQLDKSGLPSDRFFAERPEGSVSTLKIQRTQQEDSAVYLCASSTQGETYGYTFGSGTRLTVV.